These 12 T cell receptor beta chains came from one sample sequenced in a study of cytomegalovirus exposure and HLA in healthy donors. With 60 Vbeta and 13 Jbeta primers, the PCR was carried out. This table comes from immunoSEQ multiplex PCR, and its TCRdb copy is limited to in-frame clones, with some not included. The top ten hold 1.6% of the sample, which has 95,000 to 130,000 clones, 60% to 85% seen once. The sample was PBMCs. The receptors come from a woman aged 18-29 years in good health and CMV-seronegative.

This clone was seen a few times. V gene TRBV5-1 combines with J gene TRBJ1-1, with 7 bases identical to TRBD1. The ends lost 4 bases at V and 4 bases at J; junction bases unmatched: 10. Germline V gives CDR1 SGHRS, CDR2 YFSETQ. This CDR3 is built from 15 residues. Here the CDR3 DNA reads TGCGCCAGCAGCCGGAGGGACAGTTGGAGCACTGAAGCTTTCTTT. Its protein product is CASSRRDSWSTEAFF.

The rearrangement joins TRBV10-3 to TRBJ2-5, with D perhaps matching TRBD2 (7 bases). V was shortened by 0 bases and J by 0 bases, with 14 bases between the two germline ends. Germline CDR1 ENHRY, CDR2 SYGVKD. There are 17 residues in the CDR3. CDR3 DNA sequence: TGTGCCATCAGTGAGTCGAAAACGGGGGGCCACCAAGAGACCCAGTACTTC. It codes for CAISESKTGGHQETQYF.

This chain uses TRBV5-1 with TRBJ2-6, with 9 positions matching TRBD1. The CDR3 is made up of 20 amino acids. Trimming cost V 3 bases and J 0 bases; bases outside gene matches: 13. The germline gives CDR1 SGHRS, CDR2 YFSETQ. CDR3 in amino acids: CASSSITGTGISSGANVLTF. In DNA, the CDR3 is TGCGCCAGCAGCTCCATAACCGGGACAGGGATTAGCTCTGGGGCCAACGTCCTGACTTTC.

The V and J genes are TRBV7-8 and TRBJ1-4, with 7 bases lining up with TRBD1. Germline lookup yields CDR1 SGHVS and CDR2 FQNEAQ. V gave up 5 bases and J gave up 12 bases; unmatched junction bases: 12. CDR3 length: 14 residues. In nucleotides, the CDR3 is TGTGCCAGCAGCCGACGACAGGGAGGAGGGGAACTGTTTTTT. This gives the protein CASSRRQGGGELFF.

This clone appeared a few times. The V gene is TRBV6-1, the J gene TRBJ1-6; no clear D. V was shortened by 3 bases and J by 8 bases, with 8 bases between the two germline ends. The CDR3 spans 13 residues. Germline loops: CDR1 MNHNS, CDR2 SASEGT. This CDR3 is CASSEGSYSPLHF. The CDR3 DNA reads TGTGCCAGCAGTGAGGGCAGTTATTCACCCCTCCACTTT.

The chain recombines TRBV6-5 with TRBJ1-3; D is undetermined. Trimming left V 2 bases short and J 0 bases short, with 11 bases between. CDR3 size: 16 residues. Germline V gives CDR1 MNHEY, CDR2 SVGAGI. The CDR3 region is CASSYEGFHSGNTIYF. The CDR3 DNA is TGTGCCAGCAGTTACGAGGGCTTCCACTCTGGAAACACCATATATTTT.

The J gene is TRBJ1-6, the V gene TRBV27, with 8 bases lining up with TRBD1. CDR3 length: 18 residues. V lost 2 bases, J lost 0 bases, and 6 bases stayed unmatched. Germline CDR1 MNHEY, CDR2 SMNVEV (reference sequence). CDR3 DNA: TGTGCCAGCAGTTTAAGGGCAGGACAGGGCTCCTATAATTCACCCCTCCACTTT. It is translated as CASSLRAGQGSYNSPLHF.

The V call is TRBV7-2, the J call TRBJ1-2; D is unclear. The CDR3 totals 14 residues. Germline CDR1 is SGHTA and CDR2 is FQGNSA. Between the trimmed V and J ends, which lost 5 bases and 7 bases, there was a span of 17 bases. Here the CDR3 reads CASSPAGYVFGYTF. The CDR3 region has the DNA TGTGCCAGCAGCCCTGCAGGTTACGTCTTTGGCTACACCTTC.

This clone came up a few times. The chain combines TRBV2 with TRBJ2-1; 7 bases agree with TRBD1. The germline V gene has CDR1 SNHLY and CDR2 FYNNEI. The CDR3 is 12 residues long. Trimming removed 6 bases from V and 12 bases from J; junction bases left unmatched: 8. The chain's CDR3 is CASRGTDGGQFF. Here the CDR3 DNA reads TGTGCCAGCAGAGGGACAGACGGAGGGCAGTTCTTC.

The V gene is TRBV5-4, the J gene TRBJ1-1; 7 bases map to TRBD1. The ends lost 3 bases at V and 1 base at J; junction bases unmatched: 9. Germline-derived CDR1 and CDR2 are SGHNT and YYREEE (reference sequence). The CDR3 sequence is 16 residues long. This CDR3 is CASSSRDRQWNTEAFF. CDR3 DNA sequence: TGTGCCAGCAGCTCCCGGGACAGACAATGGAACACTGAAGCTTTCTTT.

This rearrangement joins TRBV28 to TRBJ1-2; D possibly corresponds to TRBD1 (6 bases). V lost 7 bases and J 4 bases, leaving 22 bases between the germline ends. The germline CDR1 and CDR2 sequences are MDHEN and SYDVKM. The CDR3 length is 16 residues. CDR3 DNA: TGTGCCAGCATTCCCCGAGGGGGGGGCCCAGCCTATGGCTACACCTTC. It encodes CASIPRGGGPAYGYTF.

The chain recombines TRBV10-3 with TRBJ1-3; no firm D call. Between the trimmed V and J ends, which lost 11 bases and 0 bases, there was a span of 14 bases. CDR1 and CDR2 (germline): ENHRY, SYGVKD. The CDR3 contains 14 residues. This CDR3 reads CALLAERSGNTIYF. In DNA, the CDR3 is TGTGCCCTTCTCGCGGAGCGCTCTGGAAACACCATATATTTT.